Each of the 27 T cell receptor beta chains below was sequenced from the same sample in a study of cytomegalovirus exposure and HLA in healthy donors. The repertoire was sequenced with immunoSEQ multiplex PCR; TCRdb's copy has only in-frame clones and lacks some. The sample records 120,000 or so clones, over 85% being singletons. Sequencing was done on a sample of PBMCs. These receptors came from a woman in her late teens or twenties in good health and CMV-seronegative.

The rearrangement joins TRBV28 to TRBJ1-2; 9 bases are a match to TRBD1. The trim removed 6 bases at V and 8 bases at J, leaving 16 bases unmatched. The CDR3 totals 16 residues. Germline values: CDR1 MDHEN, CDR2 SYDVKM. The CDR3 sequence is CASRTASGTGSRGYTF. CDR3 nucleotide sequence: TGTGCCAGCAGAACAGCGTCCGGGACAGGGTCTCGGGGCTACACCTTC.

V and J are TRBV4-1 and TRBJ1-2, with D possibly matching TRBD1 (6 bases). CDR1 and CDR2 from the germline V gene are MGHRA and YSYEKL. The CDR3 runs to 13 residues. V was trimmed by 3 bases and J by 3 bases, leaving 8 bases between them. The CDR3 DNA is TGCGCCAGCAGCCAGGGGGCGGACTATGGCTACACCTTC. This encodes CASSQGADYGYTF.

The CDR3 DNA sequence: TGCGCCAGCAACCCTAGCGGTAACACCGGGGAGCTGTTTTTT. Translation gives CASNPSGNTGELFF. This rearrangement joins TRBV4-3 to TRBJ2-2; 7 bases are a match to TRBD2. The germline gives CDR1 LGHNA, CDR2 YSLEER. V was clipped by 7 bases and J by 2 bases; unmatched bases: 4. This CDR3 is 14 amino acids long.

This clone came up a few times. The rearrangement joins TRBV6-4 to TRBJ2-1, with TRBD1 matching over 8 bases. The CDR3 length is 14 residues. From germline, CDR1 is MRHNA and CDR2 SNTAGT. With 0 bases clipped from V and 10 bases from J, the junction kept 5 bases outside the gene matches. CDR3 residues: CASSDSTGAGEQFF. As DNA, the CDR3 is TGTGCCAGCAGTGACTCGACAGGGGCCGGCGAGCAGTTCTTC.

The V gene is TRBV2, the J gene TRBJ1-5, with a weak D call TRBD1 (5 bases). The CDR3 sequence is 14 residues long. V shed 1 base and J shed 4 bases, with 8 bases lying between them. Germline V gene data show CDR1 as SNHLY and CDR2 as FYNNEI. CDR3 nucleotide sequence: TGTGCCAGCAGTGAAGACAGGCTAAATCAGCCCCAGCATTTT. Protein product: CASSEDRLNQPQHF.

V and J are TRBV28 and TRBJ1-2, with D possibly TRBD1 on 5 matching bases. The germline V and J ends were trimmed by 5 bases and 4 bases, with 20 bases remaining between them. Germline V CDR1 and CDR2: MDHEN, SYDVKM. The CDR3 spans 16 residues. As DNA, the CDR3 is TGTGCCAGCAGTGTTACCCCCGGGACTGAGCTCTATGGCTACACCTTC. This translates into CASSVTPGTELYGYTF.

The V call is TRBV4-3, the J call TRBJ2-7, with 10 positions matching TRBD1. Per the germline V gene, CDR1 is LGHNA and CDR2 is YSLEER. The CDR3 has 16 residues. With V trimmed by 0 bases and J by 3 bases, 5 bases remained unmatched. The CDR3 coding sequence is TGCGCCAGCAGCCAAGATTCGGGACAGGGGAACTACGAGCAGTACTTC. Translating it yields CASSQDSGQGNYEQYF.

This sequence joins TRBV5-5 and TRBJ2-3; the D is unclear. CDR1 SGHKS and CDR2 YYEKEE come from the germline V gene (reference sequence). Trimming pared 6 bases from V and 4 bases from J, leaving 12 bases between. The length of the CDR3 is 13 residues. CDR3 nucleotide sequence: TGTGCCAGCATCCCCCAGAGGCCAGATACGCAGTATTTT. It encodes CASIPQRPDTQYF.

This clone was counted a single time. The chain uses TRBV28 and TRBJ1-2, with D tentatively TRBD1 (6 bases). The germline V gene encodes CDR1 MDHEN and CDR2 SYDVKM. The ends were cut back, 4 bases at V and 4 bases at J, with 16 bases in the middle. The CDR3 length is 15 residues. The CDR3 loop reads CASSSPSGAAYGYTF. The DNA for the CDR3 is TGTGCCAGCAGTTCGCCATCAGGGGCTGCCTATGGCTACACCTTC.

As DNA, the CDR3 is TGTGCCAGTAGTCTAAGTGGTATTCTAAGCTCCTACGAGCAGTACTTC. This gives the protein CASSLSGILSSYEQYF. V and J are TRBV19 and TRBJ2-7; D uncertain. This CDR3 spans 16 amino acids. Trimming left V 5 bases short and J 0 bases short, with 17 bases between. Germline CDR1 LNHDA, CDR2 SQIVND (reference sequence).

V and J are TRBV5-1 and TRBJ1-2; possible D gene TRBD1, 5 bases. This CDR3 region has 17 residues. Germline-derived CDR1 and CDR2 are SGHRS and YFSETQ. Trimming took off 4 bases at V and 5 bases at J, with 24 bases between the two ends. DNA of the CDR3: TGCGCCAGCAGCCCACGACCAGGGTATGATATGAGATATGGCTACACCTTC. It yields the protein CASSPRPGYDMRYGYTF.

A few counts support this clone. The chain has TRBV27 and TRBJ2-7, with TRBD1 identical over 8 bases. The trim removed 7 bases at V and 3 bases at J, leaving 5 bases unmatched. The CDR3 loop spans 13 amino acids. Germline assignment: CDR1 MNHEY and CDR2 SMNVEV (reference sequence). The CDR3 DNA sequence: TGTGCCAGCACTCCTGGGACAGGCTACGAGCAGTACTTC. This translates into CASTPGTGYEQYF.

The rearrangement joins TRBV7-2 to TRBJ2-5; D perhaps matches TRBD2 (5 bases). V shed 4 bases and J shed 7 bases, with 16 bases lying between them. Germline CDR1 reads SGHTA; CDR2 reads FQGNSA. The CDR3 sequence is 14 residues long. CDR3 protein: CASSSGGLVGTQYF. In DNA, the CDR3 is TGTGCCAGCAGCTCTGGCGGACTGGTCGGGACCCAGTACTTC. Using reference TRBV7-2 and TRBJ2-5 for the parts outside the CDR3, the full variable domain is GAGVSQSPSNKVTEKGKDVELRCDPISGHTALYWYRQSLGQGLEFLIYFQGNSAPDKSGLPSDRFSAERTGGSVSTLTIQRTQQEDSAVYLCASSSGGLVGTQYFGPGTRLLVL.

The chain is built from TRBV28 and TRBJ1-1; D unresolved. The CDR3 extends over 13 amino acids. Germline V gives CDR1 MDHEN, CDR2 SYDVKM. V shed 3 bases and J shed 0 bases, with 5 bases lying between them. CDR3 in amino acids: CASSFGMNTEAFF. Written as DNA, the CDR3 is TGTGCCAGCAGTTTCGGGATGAACACTGAAGCTTTCTTT.

In this sample, this clone turned up once. The chain uses TRBV30 and TRBJ1-6, with 9 bases fitting TRBD1. With 0 bases clipped from V and 0 bases from J, the junction kept 3 bases outside the gene matches. The length of the CDR3 is 17 residues. The germline gives CDR1 GTSNPN, CDR2 SVGIG (reference sequence). This chain's CDR3 is CAWSVGTGSSYNSPLHF. CDR3 sequence (DNA): TGTGCCTGGAGTGTAGGGACAGGGAGCTCCTATAATTCACCCCTCCACTTT.

CDR3 sequence (DNA): TGTGCCAGCAGACTCCGGACTCGGGGTTTTCATGAGCAGTTCTTC. This translates into CASRLRTRGFHEQFF. The gene calls are TRBV28 and TRBJ2-1; D possibly corresponds to TRBD2 (5 bases). Germline V lookup: CDR1 MDHEN, CDR2 SYDVKM. V gave up 6 bases and J gave up 8 bases, with 20 bases separating them. The CDR3 loop spans 15 amino acids.

The chain employs TRBV5-1 and TRBJ1-1, with 7 bases matching TRBD1. The germline gives CDR1 SGHRS, CDR2 YFSETQ. The CDR3 consists of 14 residues. Germline trimming cut 4 bases from V and 1 base from J; bases unmatched to any gene: 4. In nucleotides, the CDR3 is TGCGCCAGCAGCCAAGGGGGCGGGAACACTGAAGCTTTCTTT. Translating gives CASSQGGGNTEAFF.

The rearrangement joins TRBV5-1 to TRBJ2-3; D may be TRBD2 (6 bases). Germline lookup yields CDR1 SGHRS and CDR2 YFSETQ. Between the trimmed V and J ends, which lost 0 bases and 5 bases, there was a span of 19 bases. CDR3 size: 17 residues. CDR3 amino acids: CASSLVLAVSERDTQYF. The CDR3 nucleotides are TGCGCCAGCAGCTTGGTACTAGCTGTCTCGGAACGAGATACGCAGTATTTT. The complete variable domain, with remaining parts taken from reference TRBV5-1 and TRBJ2-3, reads KAGVTQTPRYLIKTRGQQVTLSCSPISGHRSVSWYQQTPGQGLQFLFEYFSETQRNKGNFPGRFSGRQFSNSRSEMNVSTLELGDSALYLCASSLVLAVSERDTQYFGPGTRLTVL.

The chain employs TRBV28 and TRBJ2-7; the match to TRBD2 covers 9 bases. Germline CDR1 MDHEN, CDR2 SYDVKM. The CDR3 runs to 15 residues. The ends lost 3 bases at V and 3 bases at J; junction bases unmatched: 6. CDR3 nucleotide sequence: TGTGCCAGCAGTTTCCAGTCTAGCGGGGTCTACGAGCAGTACTTC. Translated, it gives CASSFQSSGVYEQYF.

The chain couples TRBV28 to TRBJ2-4; 8 bases are a match to TRBD1. V lost 6 bases and J lost 9; bases outside the gene matches: 10. The CDR3 has 14 residues. Germline values: CDR1 MDHEN, CDR2 SYDVKM. CDR3 in amino acids: CASSVDRVGRIQYF. The CDR3 DNA is TGTGCCAGCAGCGTGGACAGGGTAGGGCGCATTCAGTACTTC.

V is TRBV7-8 and J is TRBJ1-2; 7 bases map to TRBD1. After removal of 2 bases from V and 6 bases from J, the junction contained 9 bases not matched to a gene. The CDR3 runs 15 residues. Germline CDR1 reads SGHVS; CDR2 reads FQNEAQ. CDR3 nucleotides: TGTGCCAGCAGCTTAAGTGAGGGGGCAGTTGATGGCTACACCTTC. This translates into CASSLSEGAVDGYTF. Full variable domain (rest looked up from reference TRBV7-8 and TRBJ1-2): GAGVSQSPRYKVAKRGQDVALRCDPISGHVSLFWYQQALGQGPEFLTYFQNEAQLDKSGLPSDRFFAERPEGSVSTLKIQRTQQEDSAVYLCASSLSEGAVDGYTFGSGTRLTVV.

CDR3 DNA sequence: TGCAGCGTTGAAGAGGGACAGGGGGCGTACGAGCAGTACTTC. Translated, it gives CSVEEGQGAYEQYF. V is TRBV29-1 and J is TRBJ2-7; 12 bases agree with TRBD1. The CDR3 totals 14 residues. The germline V gene encodes CDR1 SQVTM and CDR2 ANQGSEA. J lost 4 bases, V lost 0 bases, and 1 base had no gene match.

The V call is TRBV7-9, the J call TRBJ2-1, with TRBD1 matching 11 bases. V dropped 1 base and J dropped 6; count of bases not matched to a gene: 2. This CDR3 comprises 15 residues. Germline V gene lookup returns CDR1 SEHNR and CDR2 FQNEAQ (reference sequence). CDR3 amino acids: CASSLVGTGGNEQFF. In DNA, the CDR3 is TGTGCCAGCAGCTTAGTCGGGACAGGGGGCAATGAGCAGTTCTTC. The full variable domain, its missing parts supplied by reference TRBV7-9 and TRBJ2-1, is DTGVSQNPRHKITKRGQNVTFRCDPISEHNRLYWYRQTLGQGPEFLTYFQNEAQLEKSRLLSDRFSAERPKGSFSTLEIQRTEQGDSAMYLCASSLVGTGGNEQFFGPGTRLTVL.

The rearrangement links TRBV2 to TRBJ1-5; no reliable D call. The V gene lost 2 bases and the J gene lost 6 bases, with 8 bases spanning the gap. CDR3 length: 13 amino acids. CDR1 SNHLY and CDR2 FYNNEI come from the germline V gene. The CDR3: CASSETRVQPQHF. The DNA for the CDR3 is TGTGCCAGCAGTGAAACCCGGGTTCAGCCCCAGCATTTT.

The J gene is TRBJ1-1, the V gene TRBV21-1; the table's TRBD1 call for D was not verified on the DNA. TRBV21-1 is reported as a pseudogene. The CDR3 is 20 amino acids. This CDR3 reads CASSKPGLRVTGTENTEAFF. The CDR3 nucleotides read TGTGCCAGCAGCAAACCCGGACTGAGAGTAACCGGGACAGAGAACACTGAAGCTTTCTTT.

The gene calls are TRBV11-2 and TRBJ2-1; 9 bases agree with TRBD2. Germline loops: CDR1 SGHAT, CDR2 FQNNGV. CDR3 length equals 15 residues. With 0 bases clipped from V and 7 bases from J, the junction kept 4 bases outside the gene matches. CDR3 DNA: TGTGCCAGCAGCTTAGAGTCCGGACTAGCGAATGAGCAGTTCTTC. It is translated as CASSLESGLANEQFF.

The gene calls are TRBV5-6 and TRBJ1-6; 9 bases align to TRBD1. The V gene end was trimmed by 2 bases and the J gene end by 7 bases; junction bases not matched to a gene: 7. Germline values: CDR1 SGHDT, CDR2 YYEEEE. CDR3 length: 16 residues. The CDR3 nucleotides read TGTGCCAGCAGCTTAAACTCCGGACAGGGGAATTCACCCCTCCACTTT. Residues: CASSLNSGQGNSPLHF.